Listed below are T cell receptor beta chains from one sample, sequenced in a study of PD-1 blockade in classical Hodgkin lymphoma. Data came from immunoSEQ multiplex PCR; TCRdb stores just in-frame clones and leaves some out. The sample contains some 13,000 clones, around 92% of which appear only once. This sample comprised peripheral blood mononuclear cells (PBMCs), obtained at baseline. The receptors stem from a human donor with classical Hodgkin lymphoma. CDR3s include the opening cysteine and the closing phenylalanine or tryptophan.

V gene: TRBV7-9; J gene: TRBJ2-1; CDR3 protein: CASRILAYNEQFF
V gene: TRBV30; J gene: TRBJ2-5; CDR3 protein: CAWSETSGPQETQYF
V gene: TRBV28; J gene: TRBJ2-3; CDR3 protein: CASTLGLAGARGDTQYF
V gene: TRBV18; J gene: TRBJ1-3; CDR3 protein: CASSPSRTPSGNTIYF
V gene: TRBV7-9; J gene: TRBJ1-1; CDR3 protein: CASSPKGTNTEAFF
V gene: TRBV10-3; J gene: TRBJ2-3; CDR3 protein: CAISAGTASTDTQYF
V gene: TRBV7-6; J gene: TRBJ1-1; CDR3 protein: CASSLAGDRNTEAFF
V gene: TRBV18; J gene: TRBJ2-3; CDR3 protein: CASSRGLDTQYF
V gene: TRBV6-1; J gene: TRBJ1-2; CDR3 protein: CASSGTGIYGYTF
V gene: TRBV29-1; J gene: TRBJ2-1; CDR3 protein: CSVGAGSYNEQFF
V gene: TRBV2; J gene: TRBJ2-3; CDR3 protein: CASTPPASSWASGGRDTQYF
V gene: TRBV30; J gene: TRBJ1-1; CDR3 protein: CAWSHYRGKAEAFF
V gene: TRBV7-9; J gene: TRBJ2-2; CDR3 protein: CASSLSGGTGELFF
V gene: TRBV14; J gene: TRBJ1-1; CDR3 protein: CASSEQGRVTEAFF
V gene: TRBV5-1; J gene: TRBJ2-7; CDR3 protein: CASSTGAYEQYF
V gene: TRBV6-1; J gene: TRBJ2-7; CDR3 protein: CASVGGYEQYF
V gene: TRBV5-6; J gene: TRBJ1-2; CDR3 protein: CASSLGTLANYGYTF
V gene: TRBV12-5; J gene: TRBJ2-2; CDR3 protein: CASGLVLGPSGGELFF
V gene: TRBV6-5; J gene: TRBJ1-2; CDR3 protein: CASSPKADRYYGYTF
V gene: TRBV5-6; J gene: TRBJ2-5; CDR3 protein: CASSSDRGLSQETQYF
V gene: TRBV25-1; J gene: TRBJ2-7; CDR3 protein: CASSELPGQFYEQYF
V gene: TRBV7-8; J gene: TRBJ1-3; CDR3 protein: CASSLAWSQLSGNTIYF
V gene: TRBV28; J gene: TRBJ2-5; CDR3 protein: CASSFGLAGVALETQYF
V gene: TRBV6-5; J gene: TRBJ1-2; CDR3 protein: CASSRTKGRYGYTF
V gene: TRBV5-1; J gene: TRBJ2-3; CDR3 protein: CASSTTGHSTDTQYF